These 8 T cell receptor beta chains came from one sample sequenced in a study of cytomegalovirus exposure and HLA in healthy donors. The PCR made use of 60 Vbeta and 13 Jbeta primers. Produced via immunoSEQ multiplex PCR; TCRdb's table is partial and in-frame only. The table has 100,000 to 150,000 clones, 80% seen once. Specimen: PBMCs. These receptors came from a man aged 40-55 years in good health and CMV-seronegative.

J is TRBJ1-1 and V is TRBV18; tentative D call: TRBD1 (5 bases). CDR1 and CDR2 (germline): KGHSH, LQKENI. The CDR3 spans 16 residues. Trimming cost V 4 bases and J 1 base, with 16 bases left between them. The DNA for the CDR3 is TGTGCCAGCTCACTCGGAGTGGGGGGAAAGAACACTGAAGCTTTCTTT. This sequence encodes CASSLGVGGKNTEAFF. Supplemented by reference TRBV18 and TRBJ1-1, the full variable domain reads NAGVMQNPRHLVRRRGQEARLRCSPMKGHSHVYWYRQLPEEGLKFMVYLQKENIIDESGMPKERFSAEFPKEGPSILRIQQVVRGDSAAYFCASSLGVGGKNTEAFFGQGTRLTVV.

Of note for this clone: A read error may produce the germline difference seen at one junction end. The chain recombines TRBV5-1 with TRBJ1-1, with 7 positions matching TRBD1. The CDR3 is made up of 15 amino acids. Germline V gene lookup returns CDR1 SGHRS and CDR2 YFSETQ. CDR3 protein: CASSLVGQSFTEASF. Here the CDR3 DNA reads TGCGCCAGCAGCCTGGTGGGACAGAGTTTCACTGAAGCTTCCTTT.

The chain carries TRBV28 and TRBJ1-4; 11 bases are a match to TRBD1. Germline V lookup: CDR1 MDHEN, CDR2 SYDVKM. This CDR3 comprises 15 residues. J gave up 5 bases and V 8 bases, and 7 bases lay outside the gene matches. CDR3 bases: TGTGCCAGCGCCGGGACAGGGGGATTCAATGAAAAACTGTTTTTT. This codes for CASAGTGGFNEKLFF. Complete variable domain (other parts from reference TRBV28 and TRBJ1-4): DVKVTQSSRYLVKRTGEKVFLECVQDMDHENMFWYRQDPGLGLRLIYFSYDVKMKEKGDIPEGYSVSREKKERFSLILESASTNQTSMYLCASAGTGGFNEKLFFGSGTQLSVL.

This sequence joins TRBV5-1 and TRBJ1-1; no definite D call. V was trimmed by 0 bases and J by 0 bases, leaving 6 bases between them. The CDR3 is 14 residues long. CDR1 and CDR2 from the germline V gene are SGHRS and YFSETQ. The CDR3 protein is CASSLGTVNTEAFF. In DNA, the CDR3 is TGCGCCAGCAGCTTGGGAACGGTGAACACTGAAGCTTTCTTT.

The V and J genes are TRBV5-4 and TRBJ2-7; weak D call: TRBD2 (7 bases). Trimming took 4 bases from V and 2 from J, leaving 16 bases between them. This CDR3 contains 15 residues. Germline V CDR1 and CDR2: SGHNT, YYREEE (reference sequence). DNA for the CDR3: TGTGCCAGCAGCCCCGCGGGGGCCGCTGCCTACGAGCAGTACTTC. Amino acid sequence: CASSPAGAAAYEQYF.

This clone was recorded a few times. The genes are TRBV28 and TRBJ1-6; D unresolved. The CDR3 is 16 amino acids. Germline CDR1 and CDR2: MDHEN and SYDVKM. Trimming left V 3 bases short and J 13 bases short, with 22 bases between. The CDR3 reads CASSFSKQPQLRPLHF. CDR3 DNA: TGTGCCAGCAGTTTCTCGAAACAGCCCCAGTTAAGGCCCCTCCACTTT. The variable domain in full, with the rest retrieved from reference TRBV28 and TRBJ1-6, is DVKVTQSSRYLVKRTGEKVFLECVQDMDHENMFWYRQDPGLGLRLIYFSYDVKMKEKGDIPEGYSVSREKKERFSLILESASTNQTSMYLCASSFSKQPQLRPLHFGNGTRLTVT.

This clone has just a few counts. The chain employs TRBV5-1 and TRBJ2-7, with D possibly TRBD1 on 5 matching bases. Germline-derived CDR1 and CDR2 are SGHRS and YFSETQ. This CDR3 is built from 15 residues. V dropped 0 bases and J dropped 5 bases, with 15 bases sitting between them. CDR3 DNA sequence: TGCGCCAGCAGCTTGGGTGGGGCAGGGAACAACGAGCAGTACTTC. The encoded protein is CASSLGGAGNNEQYF.

The V call is TRBV30, the J call TRBJ2-7, with 7 bases aligning to TRBD2. Losses at the gene ends were 1 base for V and 6 bases for J; bases not matched to a gene: 9. Germline CDR1 is GTSNPN and CDR2 is SVGIG (reference sequence). This CDR3 has 14 residues. This CDR3 is CAWSAGGFYFEQYF. CDR3 bases: TGTGCCTGGAGTGCCGGGGGGTTTTACTTCGAGCAGTACTTC.